This T cell receptor beta chain was documented in a study of cytotoxic CD8 clonotypes in ibrutinib-treated CLL. Libraries were prepared by immunoSEQ multiplex PCR; TCRdb keeps only in-frame clonotypes and omits some of them. The data hold fewer than 400,000 clones, with 67% observed a single time. The junction had 4 bases not matched to a gene; V was cut back by 0 bases and J by 1 base. Germline V gene data show CDR1 as SGDLS and CDR2 as YYNGEE. The CDR3 spans 15 residues. The TCR originated in a human donor with chronic lymphocytic leukemia. The chain is built from TRBV9 and TRBJ2-7, with 7 bases that match TRBD2. Sequencing was performed on PBMCs, taken after 36 months of ibrutinib treatment. The CDR3 loop is CASSVGLAFSYEQYF. CDR3 DNA: TGTGCCAGCAGCGTAGGACTAGCCTTTTCCTACGAGCAGTACTTC.